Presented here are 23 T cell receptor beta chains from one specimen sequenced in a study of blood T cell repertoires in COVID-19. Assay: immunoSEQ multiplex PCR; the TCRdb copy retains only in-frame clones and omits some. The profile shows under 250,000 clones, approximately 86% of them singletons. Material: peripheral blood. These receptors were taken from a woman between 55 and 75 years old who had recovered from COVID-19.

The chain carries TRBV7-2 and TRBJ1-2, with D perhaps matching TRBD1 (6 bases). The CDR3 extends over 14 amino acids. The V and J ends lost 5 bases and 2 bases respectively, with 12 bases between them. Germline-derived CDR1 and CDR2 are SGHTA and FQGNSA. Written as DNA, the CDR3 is TGTGCCAGCAGCGTCAGGGGTGGCAACTATGGCTACACCTTC. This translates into CASSVRGGNYGYTF.

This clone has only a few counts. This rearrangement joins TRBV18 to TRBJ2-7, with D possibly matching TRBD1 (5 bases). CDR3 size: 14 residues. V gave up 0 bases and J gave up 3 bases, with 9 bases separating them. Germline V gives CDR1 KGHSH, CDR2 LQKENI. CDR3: CASSPPPGIYEQYF. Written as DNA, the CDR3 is TGTGCCAGCTCACCACCGCCAGGGATCTACGAGCAGTACTTC.

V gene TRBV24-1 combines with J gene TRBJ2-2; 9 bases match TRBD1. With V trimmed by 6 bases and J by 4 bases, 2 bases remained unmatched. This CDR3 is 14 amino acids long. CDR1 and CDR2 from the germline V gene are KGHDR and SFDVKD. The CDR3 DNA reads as TGTGCCACCAGTCGGACAGGGGCCACCGGGGAGCTGTTTTTT. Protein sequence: CATSRTGATGELFF.

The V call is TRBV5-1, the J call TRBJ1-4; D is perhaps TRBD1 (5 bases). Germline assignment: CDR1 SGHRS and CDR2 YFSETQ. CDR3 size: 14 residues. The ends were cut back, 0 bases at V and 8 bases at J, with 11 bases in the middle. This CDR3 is CASSLGQGKEKLFF. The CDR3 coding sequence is TGCGCCAGCAGCTTGGGCCAGGGTAAAGAAAAACTGTTTTTT.

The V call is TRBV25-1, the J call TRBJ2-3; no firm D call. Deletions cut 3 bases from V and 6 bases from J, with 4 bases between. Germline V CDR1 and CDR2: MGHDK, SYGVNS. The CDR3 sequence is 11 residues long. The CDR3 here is CASSDYDTQYF. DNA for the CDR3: TGTGCCAGCAGTGACTATGATACGCAGTATTTT.

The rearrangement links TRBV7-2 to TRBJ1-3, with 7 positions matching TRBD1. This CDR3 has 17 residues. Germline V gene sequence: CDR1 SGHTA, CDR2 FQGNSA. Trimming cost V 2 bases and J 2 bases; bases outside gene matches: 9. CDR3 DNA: TGTGCCAGCAGCTTAAGGCCCACACAGGGGCCTGGAAACACCATATATTTT. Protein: CASSLRPTQGPGNTIYF. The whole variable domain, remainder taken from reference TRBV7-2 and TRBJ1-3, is GAGVSQSPSNKVTEKGKDVELRCDPISGHTALYWYRQSLGQGLEFLIYFQGNSAPDKSGLPSDRFSAERTGGSVSTLTIQRTQQEDSAVYLCASSLRPTQGPGNTIYFGEGSWLTVV.

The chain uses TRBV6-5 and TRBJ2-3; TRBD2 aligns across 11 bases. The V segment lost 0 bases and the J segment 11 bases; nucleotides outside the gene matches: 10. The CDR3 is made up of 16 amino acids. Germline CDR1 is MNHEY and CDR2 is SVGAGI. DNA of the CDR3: TGTGCCAGCAGTTACTCATGGACTAGCGGGCCCTGGGGGCAGTATTTT. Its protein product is CASSYSWTSGPWGQYF.

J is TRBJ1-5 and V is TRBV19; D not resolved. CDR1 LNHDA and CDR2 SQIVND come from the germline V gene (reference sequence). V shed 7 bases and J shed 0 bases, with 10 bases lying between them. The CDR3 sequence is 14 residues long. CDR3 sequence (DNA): TGTGCCAGTACCGCGCAGGTTAGCAATCAGCCCCAGCATTTT. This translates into CASTAQVSNQPQHF.

The CDR3 sequence is CASSQRYYAGEYEQFF. Written as DNA, the CDR3 is TGTGCCAGCAGCCAAAGGTACTATGCGGGGGAATATGAGCAGTTCTTC. The chain employs TRBV3-1 (or the pseudogene TRBV3-2) and TRBJ2-1; 7 bases map to TRBD2. The CDR3 extends over 16 amino acids. The trim removed 2 bases at V and 8 bases at J, leaving 12 bases unmatched. Germline-derived CDR1 and CDR2 are LGHDT and YNNKEL (reference sequence).

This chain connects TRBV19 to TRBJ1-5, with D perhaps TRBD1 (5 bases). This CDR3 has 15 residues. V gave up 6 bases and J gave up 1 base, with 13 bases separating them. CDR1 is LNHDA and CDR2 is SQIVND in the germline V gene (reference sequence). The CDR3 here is CASRTWGDSNQPQHF. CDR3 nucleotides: TGTGCCAGTAGGACATGGGGGGACAGCAATCAGCCCCAGCATTTT. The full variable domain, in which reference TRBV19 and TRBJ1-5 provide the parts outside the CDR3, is DGGITQSPKYLFRKEGQNVTLSCEQNLNHDAMYWYRQDPGQGLRLIYYSQIVNDFQKGDIAEGYSVSREKKESFPLTVTSAQKNPTAFYLCASRTWGDSNQPQHFGDGTRLSIL.

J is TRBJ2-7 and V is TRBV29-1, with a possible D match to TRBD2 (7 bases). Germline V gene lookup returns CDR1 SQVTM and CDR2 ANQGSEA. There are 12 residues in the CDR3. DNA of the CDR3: TGCAGTGGGGGGGCGAGCTCCTACGAGCAGTACTTC. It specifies CSGGASSYEQYF.

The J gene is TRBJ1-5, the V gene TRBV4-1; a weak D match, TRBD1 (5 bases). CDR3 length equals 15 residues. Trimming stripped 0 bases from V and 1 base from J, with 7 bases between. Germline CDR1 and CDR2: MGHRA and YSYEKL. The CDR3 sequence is CASSQDRGSNQPQHF. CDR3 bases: TGCGCCAGCAGCCAAGATCGGGGGAGCAATCAGCCCCAGCATTTT.

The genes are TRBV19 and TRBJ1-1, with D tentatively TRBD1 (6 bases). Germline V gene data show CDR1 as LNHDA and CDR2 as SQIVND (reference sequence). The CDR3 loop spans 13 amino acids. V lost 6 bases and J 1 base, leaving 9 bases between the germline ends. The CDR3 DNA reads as TGTGCCAGTAGCCTGGACAGGAACACTGAAGCTTTCTTT. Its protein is CASSLDRNTEAFF.

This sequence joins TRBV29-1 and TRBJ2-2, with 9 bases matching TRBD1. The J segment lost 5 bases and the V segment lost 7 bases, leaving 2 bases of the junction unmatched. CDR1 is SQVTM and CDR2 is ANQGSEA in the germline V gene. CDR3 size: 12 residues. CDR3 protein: CSAGQGTGELFF. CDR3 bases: TGCAGCGCCGGACAGGGGACCGGGGAGCTGTTTTTT.

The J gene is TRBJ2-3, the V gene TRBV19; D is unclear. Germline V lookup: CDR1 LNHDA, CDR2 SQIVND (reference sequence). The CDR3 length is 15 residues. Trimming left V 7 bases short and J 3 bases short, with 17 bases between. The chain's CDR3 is CASTIGGRPTDTQYF. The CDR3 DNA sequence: TGTGCCAGTACCATAGGTGGCAGGCCGACAGATACGCAGTATTTT.

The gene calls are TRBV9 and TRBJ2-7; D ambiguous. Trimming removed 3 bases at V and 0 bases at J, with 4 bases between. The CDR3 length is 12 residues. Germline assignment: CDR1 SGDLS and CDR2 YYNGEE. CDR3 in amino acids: CASSAGSYEQYF. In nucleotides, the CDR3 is TGTGCCAGCAGCGCCGGCTCCTACGAGCAGTACTTC.

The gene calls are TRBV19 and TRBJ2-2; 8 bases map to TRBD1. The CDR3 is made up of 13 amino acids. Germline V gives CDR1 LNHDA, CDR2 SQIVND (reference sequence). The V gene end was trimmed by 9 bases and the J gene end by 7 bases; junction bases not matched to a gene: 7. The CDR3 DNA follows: TGTGCCAGCCTGGACAGGGCGATCGGGGAGCTGTTTTTT. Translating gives CASLDRAIGELFF.

DNA of the CDR3: TGTGCCAGCAGTTATGCGGAGGTCAGCAATCAGCCCCAGCATTTT. This sequence encodes CASSYAEVSNQPQHF. J is TRBJ1-5 and V is TRBV27; D remains unclear. V was cut by 4 bases and J by 1 base, with 11 bases left in between. Germline-derived CDR1 and CDR2 are MNHEY and SMNVEV (reference sequence). This CDR3 has 15 amino acids.

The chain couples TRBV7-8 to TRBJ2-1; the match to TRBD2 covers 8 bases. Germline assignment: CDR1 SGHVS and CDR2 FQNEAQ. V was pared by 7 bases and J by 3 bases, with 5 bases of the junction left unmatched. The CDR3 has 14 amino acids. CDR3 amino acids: CASKAGGNYNEQFF. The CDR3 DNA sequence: TGTGCCAGCAAGGCGGGGGGCAACTACAATGAGCAGTTCTTC.

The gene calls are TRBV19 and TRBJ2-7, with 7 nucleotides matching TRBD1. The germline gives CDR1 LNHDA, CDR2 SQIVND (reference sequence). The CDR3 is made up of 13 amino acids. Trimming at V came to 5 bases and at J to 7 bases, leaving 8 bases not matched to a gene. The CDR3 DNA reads TGTGCCAGTAGTGCAGGCAGGGGGTATGAGCAGTACTTC. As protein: CASSAGRGYEQYF.

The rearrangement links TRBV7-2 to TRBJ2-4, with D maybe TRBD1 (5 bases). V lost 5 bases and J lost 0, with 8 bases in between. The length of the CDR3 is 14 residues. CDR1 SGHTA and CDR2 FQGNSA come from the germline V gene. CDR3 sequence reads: CASSPREAKNIQYF. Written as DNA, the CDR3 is TGTGCCAGCAGCCCCAGGGAAGCCAAAAACATTCAGTACTTC.

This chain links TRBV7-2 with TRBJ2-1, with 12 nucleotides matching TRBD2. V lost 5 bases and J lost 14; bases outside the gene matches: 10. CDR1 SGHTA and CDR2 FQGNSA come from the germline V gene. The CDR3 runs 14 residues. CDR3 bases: TGTGCCAGCAGCCCCCAGGGCCCTAGCGGGGGGGAGTTCTTC. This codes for CASSPQGPSGGEFF.

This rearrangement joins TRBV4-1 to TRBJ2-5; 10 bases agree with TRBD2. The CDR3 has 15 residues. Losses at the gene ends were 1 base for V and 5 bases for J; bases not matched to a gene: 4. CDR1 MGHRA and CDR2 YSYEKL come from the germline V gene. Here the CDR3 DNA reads TGCGCCAGCAGCCAAGGGACTAGCGGTAGGGAGACCCAGTACTTC. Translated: CASSQGTSGRETQYF.